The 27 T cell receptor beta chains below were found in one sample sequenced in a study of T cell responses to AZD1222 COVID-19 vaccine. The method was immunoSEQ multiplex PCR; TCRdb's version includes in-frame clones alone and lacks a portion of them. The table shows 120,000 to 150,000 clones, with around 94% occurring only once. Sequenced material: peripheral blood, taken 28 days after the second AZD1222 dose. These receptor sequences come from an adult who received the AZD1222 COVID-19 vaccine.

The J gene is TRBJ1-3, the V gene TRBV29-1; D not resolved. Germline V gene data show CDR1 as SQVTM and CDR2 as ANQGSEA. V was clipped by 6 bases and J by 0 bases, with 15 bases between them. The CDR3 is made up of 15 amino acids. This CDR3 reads CSVVAGLHSGNTIYF. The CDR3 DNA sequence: TGCAGCGTGGTAGCTGGACTGCACTCTGGAAACACCATATATTTT. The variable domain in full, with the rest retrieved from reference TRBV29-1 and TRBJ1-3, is SAVISQKPSRDICQRGTSLTIQCQVDSQVTMMFWYRQQPGQSLTLIATANQGSEATYESGFVIDKFPISRPNLTFSTLTVSNMSPEDSSIYLCSVVAGLHSGNTIYFGEGSWLTVV.

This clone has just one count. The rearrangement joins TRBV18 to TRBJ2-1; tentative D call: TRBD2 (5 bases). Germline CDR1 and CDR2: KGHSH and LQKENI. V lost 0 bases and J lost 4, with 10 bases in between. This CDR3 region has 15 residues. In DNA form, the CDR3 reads TGTGCCAGCTCACCACCCAGCGGATTATACAATGAGCAGTTCTTC. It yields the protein CASSPPSGLYNEQFF.

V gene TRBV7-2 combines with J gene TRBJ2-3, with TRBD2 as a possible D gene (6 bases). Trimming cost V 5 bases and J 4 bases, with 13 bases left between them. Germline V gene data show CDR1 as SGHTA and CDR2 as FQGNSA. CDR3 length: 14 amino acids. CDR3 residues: CASSQNSGPDTQYF. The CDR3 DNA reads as TGTGCCAGCAGCCAGAATAGCGGACCAGATACGCAGTATTTT.

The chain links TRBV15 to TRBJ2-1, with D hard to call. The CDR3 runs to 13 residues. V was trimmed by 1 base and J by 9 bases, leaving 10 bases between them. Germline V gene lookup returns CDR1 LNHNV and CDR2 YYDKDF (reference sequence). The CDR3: CATSRVLGGEQFF. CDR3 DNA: TGTGCCACCAGCAGAGTTCTAGGTGGTGAGCAGTTCTTC.

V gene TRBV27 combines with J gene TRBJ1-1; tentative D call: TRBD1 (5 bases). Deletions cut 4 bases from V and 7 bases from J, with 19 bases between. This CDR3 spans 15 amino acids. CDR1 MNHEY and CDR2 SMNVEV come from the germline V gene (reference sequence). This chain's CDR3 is CASSSHGATSGEAFF. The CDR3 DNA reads TGTGCCAGCAGTTCACACGGGGCCACGAGCGGTGAAGCTTTCTTT.

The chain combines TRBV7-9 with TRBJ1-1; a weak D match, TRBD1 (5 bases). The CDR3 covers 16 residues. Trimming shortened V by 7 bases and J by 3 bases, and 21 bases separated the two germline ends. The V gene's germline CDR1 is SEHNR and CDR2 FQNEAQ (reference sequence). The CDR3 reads CASTPAGVFLDTEAFF. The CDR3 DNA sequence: TGTGCCAGCACCCCGGCGGGGGTATTTTTAGACACTGAAGCTTTCTTT.

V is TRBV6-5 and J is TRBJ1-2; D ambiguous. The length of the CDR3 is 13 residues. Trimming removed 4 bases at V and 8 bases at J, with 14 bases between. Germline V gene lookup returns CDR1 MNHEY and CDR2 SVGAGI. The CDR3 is CASSFLDLGGYTF. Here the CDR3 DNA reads TGTGCCAGCAGTTTCCTCGACCTAGGGGGCTACACCTTC.

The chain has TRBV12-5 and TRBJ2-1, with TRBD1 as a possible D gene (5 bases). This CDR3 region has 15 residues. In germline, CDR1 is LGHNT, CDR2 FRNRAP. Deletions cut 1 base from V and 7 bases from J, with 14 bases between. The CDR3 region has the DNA TGTGCTAGTGGTTTGGGGGTTCAGGGTGGGAATGAGCAGTTCTTC. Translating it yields CASGLGVQGGNEQFF.

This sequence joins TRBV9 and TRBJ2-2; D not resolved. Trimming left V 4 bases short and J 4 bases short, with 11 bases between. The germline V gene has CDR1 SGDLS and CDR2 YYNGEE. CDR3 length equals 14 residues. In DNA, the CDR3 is TGTGCCAGCAGCCTTCAGACCAGCACCGGGGAGCTGTTTTTT. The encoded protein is CASSLQTSTGELFF.

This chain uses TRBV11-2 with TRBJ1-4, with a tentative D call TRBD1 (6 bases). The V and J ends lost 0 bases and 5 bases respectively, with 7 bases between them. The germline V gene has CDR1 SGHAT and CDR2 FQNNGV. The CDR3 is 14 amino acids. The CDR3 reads CASSLDRGNEKLFF. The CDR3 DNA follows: TGTGCCAGCAGCTTAGACAGGGGAAATGAAAAACTGTTTTTT.

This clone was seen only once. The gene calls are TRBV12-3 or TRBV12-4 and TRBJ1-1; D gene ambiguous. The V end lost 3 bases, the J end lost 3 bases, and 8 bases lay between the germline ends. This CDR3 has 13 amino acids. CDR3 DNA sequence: TGTGCCAGCAGTTTGAACGGATACACTGAAGCTTTCTTT. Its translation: CASSLNGYTEAFF.

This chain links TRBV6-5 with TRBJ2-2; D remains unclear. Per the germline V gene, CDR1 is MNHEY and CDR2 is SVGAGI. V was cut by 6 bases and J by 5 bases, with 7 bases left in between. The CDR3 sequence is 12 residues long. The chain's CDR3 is CASRVGTGELFF. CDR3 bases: TGTGCCAGCAGGGTGGGGACCGGGGAGCTGTTTTTT.

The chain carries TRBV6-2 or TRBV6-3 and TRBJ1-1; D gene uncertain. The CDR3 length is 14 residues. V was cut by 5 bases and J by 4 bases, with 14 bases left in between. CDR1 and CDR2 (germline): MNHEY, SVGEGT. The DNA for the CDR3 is TGTGCCAGCAGTCCCACGGGATTCTCCACTGAAGCTTTCTTT. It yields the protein CASSPTGFSTEAFF.

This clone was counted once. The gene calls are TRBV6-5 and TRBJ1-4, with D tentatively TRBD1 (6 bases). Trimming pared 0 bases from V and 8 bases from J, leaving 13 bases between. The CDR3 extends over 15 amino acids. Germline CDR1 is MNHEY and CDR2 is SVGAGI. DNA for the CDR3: TGTGCCAGCAGTTACTCATACAGGAGGGGGGAAAAACTGTTTTTT. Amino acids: CASSYSYRRGEKLFF.

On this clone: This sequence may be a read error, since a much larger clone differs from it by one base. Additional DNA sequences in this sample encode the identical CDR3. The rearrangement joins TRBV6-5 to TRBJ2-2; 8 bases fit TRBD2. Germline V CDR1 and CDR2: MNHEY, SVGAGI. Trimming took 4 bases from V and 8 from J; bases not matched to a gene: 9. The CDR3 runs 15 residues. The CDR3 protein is CASSSREGHTGELFF. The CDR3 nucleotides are TGTGCCAGCAGTTCCCGGGAGGGGCATACTGGGGAGCTGTTTTTT.

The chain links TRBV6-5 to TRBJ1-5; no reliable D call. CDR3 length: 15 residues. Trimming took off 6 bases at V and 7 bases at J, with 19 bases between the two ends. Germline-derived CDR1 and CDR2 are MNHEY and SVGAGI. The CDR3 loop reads CASSLTRGSGQPQHF. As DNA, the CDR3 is TGTGCCAGCAGCCTCACTAGAGGGAGCGGACAGCCCCAGCATTTT.

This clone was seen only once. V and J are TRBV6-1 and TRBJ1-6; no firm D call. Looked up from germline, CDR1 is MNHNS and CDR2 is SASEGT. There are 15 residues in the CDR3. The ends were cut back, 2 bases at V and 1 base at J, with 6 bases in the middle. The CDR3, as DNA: TGTGCCAGCAGTGAATTCGAGTCCTATAATTCACCCCTCCACTTT. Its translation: CASSEFESYNSPLHF.

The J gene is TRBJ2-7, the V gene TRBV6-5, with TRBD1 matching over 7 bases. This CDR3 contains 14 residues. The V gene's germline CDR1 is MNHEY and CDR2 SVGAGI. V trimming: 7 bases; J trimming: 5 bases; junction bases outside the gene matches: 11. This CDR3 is CASTKQGLVNEQYV. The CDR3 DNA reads TGTGCCAGCACTAAACAGGGGCTGGTGAACGAGCAGTACGTC.

CDR3 nucleotides: TGCGCCAGCAGCTTGGATGGAGGGACTGAGCAGTTCTTC. The encoded protein is CASSLDGGTEQFF. J is TRBJ2-1 and V is TRBV5-1, with D possibly matching TRBD2 (6 bases). Germline values: CDR1 SGHRS, CDR2 YFSETQ. V was trimmed by 0 bases and J by 9 bases, leaving 10 bases between them. The CDR3 covers 13 residues. The entire variable domain, with the rest obtained from reference TRBV5-1 and TRBJ2-1, is as follows: KAGVTQTPRYLIKTRGQQVTLSCSPISGHRSVSWYQQTPGQGLQFLFEYFSETQRNKGNFPGRFSGRQFSNSRSEMNVSTLELGDSALYLCASSLDGGTEQFFGPGTRLTVL.

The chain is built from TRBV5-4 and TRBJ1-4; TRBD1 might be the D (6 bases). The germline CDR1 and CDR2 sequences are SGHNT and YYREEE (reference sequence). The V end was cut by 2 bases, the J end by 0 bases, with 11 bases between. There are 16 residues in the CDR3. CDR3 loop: CASSLQGSATNEKLFF. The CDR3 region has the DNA TGTGCCAGCAGCTTACAGGGAAGTGCAACTAATGAAAAACTGTTTTTT. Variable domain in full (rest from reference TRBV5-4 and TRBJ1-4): ETGVTQSPTHLIKTRGQQVTLRCSSQSGHNTVSWYQQALGQGPQFIFQYYREEENGRGNFPPRFSGLQFPNYSSELNVNALELDDSALYLCASSLQGSATNEKLFFGSGTQLSVL.

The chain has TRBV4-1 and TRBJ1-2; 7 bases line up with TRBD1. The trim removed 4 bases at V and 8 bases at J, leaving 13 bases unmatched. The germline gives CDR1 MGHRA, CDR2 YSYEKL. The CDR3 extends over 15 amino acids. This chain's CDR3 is CASSPKWDSAEGYTF. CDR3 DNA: TGCGCCAGCAGCCCTAAGTGGGACAGCGCCGAGGGCTACACCTTC.

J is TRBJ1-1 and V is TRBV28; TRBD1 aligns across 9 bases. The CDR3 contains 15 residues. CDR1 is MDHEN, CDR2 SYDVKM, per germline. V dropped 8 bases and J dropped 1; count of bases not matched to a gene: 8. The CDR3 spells CASPRPGQGNTEAFF. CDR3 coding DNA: TGTGCCAGCCCCCGTCCGGGACAGGGGAACACTGAAGCTTTCTTT.

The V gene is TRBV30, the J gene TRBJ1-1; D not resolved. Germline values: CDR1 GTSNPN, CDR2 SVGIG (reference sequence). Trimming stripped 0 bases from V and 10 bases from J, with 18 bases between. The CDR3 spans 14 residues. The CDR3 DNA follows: TGTGCCTGGAGTGTATCCGCCAGGCTCTGGGGAGCTTTCTTT. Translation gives CAWSVSARLWGAFF.

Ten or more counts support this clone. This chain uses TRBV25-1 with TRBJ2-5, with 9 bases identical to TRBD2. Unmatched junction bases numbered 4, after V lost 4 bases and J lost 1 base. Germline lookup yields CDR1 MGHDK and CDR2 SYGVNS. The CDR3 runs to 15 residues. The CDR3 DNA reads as TGTGCCAGCAGTGGGGAGCGGGAGGCCCAAGAGACCCAGTACTTC. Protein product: CASSGEREAQETQYF.

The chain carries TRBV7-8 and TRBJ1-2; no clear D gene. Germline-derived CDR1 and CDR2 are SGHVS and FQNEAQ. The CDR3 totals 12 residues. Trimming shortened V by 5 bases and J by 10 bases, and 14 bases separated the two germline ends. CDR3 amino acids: CASSQAQWDYTF. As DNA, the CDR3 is TGTGCCAGCAGCCAAGCGCAATGGGACTACACCTTC.

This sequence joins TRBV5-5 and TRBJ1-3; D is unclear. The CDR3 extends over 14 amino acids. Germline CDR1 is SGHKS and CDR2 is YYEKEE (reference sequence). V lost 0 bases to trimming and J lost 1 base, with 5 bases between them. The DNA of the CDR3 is TGTGCCAGCAGCTTGGGACGGTCTGGAAACACCATATATTTT. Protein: CASSLGRSGNTIYF.

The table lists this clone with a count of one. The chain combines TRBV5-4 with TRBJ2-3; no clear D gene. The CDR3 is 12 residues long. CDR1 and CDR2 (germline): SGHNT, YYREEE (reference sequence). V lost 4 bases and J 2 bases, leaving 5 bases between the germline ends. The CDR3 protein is CASSGITDTQYF. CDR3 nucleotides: TGTGCCAGCAGCGGCATCACAGATACGCAGTATTTT.